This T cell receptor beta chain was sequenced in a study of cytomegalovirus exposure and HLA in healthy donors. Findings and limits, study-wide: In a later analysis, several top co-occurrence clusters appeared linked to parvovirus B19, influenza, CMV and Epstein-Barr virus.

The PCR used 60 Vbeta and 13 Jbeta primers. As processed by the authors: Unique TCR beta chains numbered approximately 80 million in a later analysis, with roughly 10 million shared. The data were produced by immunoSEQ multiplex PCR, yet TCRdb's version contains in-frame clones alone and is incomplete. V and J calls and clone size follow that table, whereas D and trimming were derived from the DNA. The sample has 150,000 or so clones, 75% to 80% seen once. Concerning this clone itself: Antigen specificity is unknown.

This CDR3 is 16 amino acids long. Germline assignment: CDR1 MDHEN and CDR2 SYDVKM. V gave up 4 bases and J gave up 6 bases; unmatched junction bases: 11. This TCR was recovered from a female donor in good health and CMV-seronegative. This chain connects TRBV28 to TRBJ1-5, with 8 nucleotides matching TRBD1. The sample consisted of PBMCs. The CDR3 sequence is CASSYSGQGVSQPQHF. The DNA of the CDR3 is TGTGCCAGCAGTTACTCAGGACAGGGAGTAAGTCAGCCCCAGCATTTT.